Listed here are 18 T cell receptor beta chains from one sample, sequenced in a study of cytomegalovirus exposure and HLA in healthy donors. Vbeta (60) and Jbeta (13) primers were used in the PCR. The table came from immunoSEQ multiplex PCR; TCRdb's copy has only in-frame clones and leaves some out. This sample's table has around 50,000 clones. The sample was PBMCs. The receptor source for this set is a woman aged 50 to 60 in good health and CMV-seropositive.

The chain links TRBV18 to TRBJ1-2, with TRBD1 matching over 9 bases. V shed 6 bases, J shed 2 bases, and the junction held 10 bases outside the gene matches. Germline V lookup: CDR1 KGHSH, CDR2 LQKENI. This CDR3 has 16 amino acids. The CDR3 coding sequence is TGTGCCAGCTCGCCGATTCTACAGGGGGCGAACTATGGCTACACCTTC. Translation gives CASSPILQGANYGYTF.

The chain recombines TRBV2 with TRBJ1-2; D unresolved. The CDR3 extends over 12 amino acids. V lost 2 bases, J lost 2 bases, and 3 bases lay in between. In germline, CDR1 is SNHLY, CDR2 FYNNEI. The chain's CDR3 is CASSEQNYGYTF. The CDR3, as DNA: TGTGCCAGCAGTGAACAAAACTATGGCTACACCTTC.

The genes are TRBV29-1 and TRBJ2-2, with 9 bases lining up with TRBD1. Per the germline V gene, CDR1 is SQVTM and CDR2 is ANQGSEA. The V gene end was trimmed by 7 bases and the J gene end by 4 bases; junction bases not matched to a gene: 16. The CDR3 length is 17 residues. In DNA form, the CDR3 reads TGCAGCGCCATGGGACAGGGCCCTAACCAAGGCACCGGGGAGCTGTTTTTT. Translating it yields CSAMGQGPNQGTGELFF.

The chain is built from TRBV18 and TRBJ2-7; a weak D match, TRBD1 (6 bases). This CDR3 comprises 14 residues. V was pared by 4 bases and J by 6 bases, with 16 bases between. Germline V gives CDR1 KGHSH, CDR2 LQKENI. CDR3 residues: CASSLHGQPGEQYF. In nucleotides, the CDR3 is TGTGCCAGCTCACTACATGGACAGCCCGGCGAGCAGTACTTC.

The chain couples TRBV19 to TRBJ2-3; TRBD2 matches at 12 bases. Per the germline V gene, CDR1 is LNHDA and CDR2 is SQIVND (reference sequence). This CDR3 has 15 amino acids. V was clipped by 3 bases and J by 6 bases; unmatched bases: 4. CDR3 DNA: TGTGCCAGTAGTATTCTAGCGGGGGGGGTCGATACGCAGTATTTT. This gives the protein CASSILAGGVDTQYF.

The rearrangement uses TRBV6-6 and TRBJ2-3; D might be TRBD2 (6 bases). The CDR3 has 15 amino acids. V was clipped by 4 bases and J by 2 bases, with 13 bases between them. The germline gives CDR1 MNHNY, CDR2 SVGAGI (reference sequence). The CDR3 loop reads CASSLVGSNTDTQYF. The CDR3 nucleotides are TGTGCCAGCAGTTTGGTCGGGAGCAACACAGATACGCAGTATTTT.

The chain links TRBV7-2 to TRBJ1-1; TRBD1 agrees at 8 bases. CDR3 length: 15 amino acids. The J segment lost 1 base and the V segment lost 3 bases, leaving 4 bases of the junction unmatched. The germline V gene has CDR1 SGHTA and CDR2 FQGNSA. The CDR3 region has the DNA TGTGCCAGCAGCTTCGCCGGGACAGGGAACACTGAAGCTTTCTTT. Its protein product is CASSFAGTGNTEAFF.

The chain combines TRBV4-1 with TRBJ1-5; 10 nucleotides align to TRBD1. The CDR3 runs 17 residues. J was trimmed by 7 bases and V by 0 bases; bases with no gene match: 9. CDR1 is MGHRA, CDR2 YSYEKL, per germline. The CDR3 coding sequence is TGCGCCAGCAGCCAAGACCCCGACAGGGGGCTATGGCAGCCCCAGCATTTT. Protein: CASSQDPDRGLWQPQHF.

CDR3 amino acids: CASSQDPRGAGANVLTF. The CDR3 nucleotides read TGCGCCAGCAGCCAAGATCCGCGGGGTGCTGGGGCCAACGTCCTGACTTTC. V usage is TRBV4-3 and J usage is TRBJ2-6; D might be TRBD2 (6 bases). V lost 0 bases and J 2 bases, leaving 11 bases between the germline ends. Germline CDR1 and CDR2: LGHNA and YSLEER. This CDR3 has 17 residues.

The CDR3 sequence: CASSNAQGTNEKLFF. The CDR3 DNA reads as TGTGCCAGTAGTAATGCTCAGGGCACTAATGAAAAACTGTTTTTT. The chain recombines TRBV19 with TRBJ1-4, with a tentative D call TRBD1 (5 bases). The germline gives CDR1 LNHDA, CDR2 SQIVND (reference sequence). CDR3 length: 15 residues. The ends were cut back, 4 bases at V and 2 bases at J, with 11 bases in the middle. The complete variable domain, with remaining parts taken from reference TRBV19 and TRBJ1-4, reads DGGITQSPKYLFRKEGQNVTLSCEQNLNHDAMYWYRQDPGQGLRLIYYSQIVNDFQKGDIAEGYSVSREKKESFPLTVTSAQKNPTAFYLCASSNAQGTNEKLFFGSGTQLSVL.

The chain combines TRBV4-2 with TRBJ2-1; the match to TRBD2 covers 9 bases. The V segment lost 10 bases and the J segment 6 bases; nucleotides outside the gene matches: 19. The germline CDR1 and CDR2 sequences are LGHNA and YNFKEQ. This CDR3 spans 17 amino acids. CDR3 in amino acids: CATPGASGNPDPNEQFF. DNA of the CDR3: TGTGCCACCCCGGGGGCTAGCGGGAACCCGGACCCCAATGAGCAGTTCTTC.

This CDR3 reads CASSQIAGEYSEQFF. CDR3 nucleotides: TGTGCCAGCTCACAAATAGCGGGAGAGTATAGTGAGCAGTTCTTC. The chain uses TRBV18 and TRBJ2-1, with 9 positions matching TRBD2. This CDR3 is 15 amino acids long. Trimming at V came to 4 bases and at J to 9 bases, leaving 10 bases not matched to a gene. The germline gives CDR1 KGHSH, CDR2 LQKENI.

J is TRBJ1-1 and V is TRBV7-2, with 11 bases lining up with TRBD1. The trim removed 4 bases at V and 4 bases at J, leaving 5 bases unmatched. Germline loops: CDR1 SGHTA, CDR2 FQGNSA. The CDR3 is 15 amino acids. The CDR3 DNA sequence: TGTGCCAGCAGCTCTGGGACAGGGGGTAGCACTGAAGCTTTCTTT. Its protein product is CASSSGTGGSTEAFF.

V usage is TRBV7-9 and J usage is TRBJ2-3, with 9 bases lining up with TRBD2. This CDR3 has 15 amino acids. Trimming removed 6 bases from V and 4 bases from J; junction bases left unmatched: 8. Germline CDR1 is SEHNR and CDR2 is FQNEAQ (reference sequence). The DNA of the CDR3 is TGTGCCAGCAGTTGGAGGGCGGGAGGGTCAGATACGCAGTATTTT. It translates to CASSWRAGGSDTQYF.

This chain connects TRBV18 to TRBJ2-1; 7 bases align to TRBD1. There are 12 residues in the CDR3. The V gene end was trimmed by 1 base and the J gene end by 10 bases; junction bases not matched to a gene: 1. Germline lookup yields CDR1 KGHSH and CDR2 LQKENI. CDR3: CASSPRGQEQFF. The CDR3 nucleotides read TGTGCCAGCTCACCACGGGGACAGGAGCAGTTCTTC. The full variable domain, its missing parts supplied by reference TRBV18 and TRBJ2-1, is NAGVMQNPRHLVRRRGQEARLRCSPMKGHSHVYWYRQLPEEGLKFMVYLQKENIIDESGMPKERFSAEFPKEGPSILRIQQVVRGDSAAYFCASSPRGQEQFFGPGTRLTVL.

The chain is built from TRBV18 and TRBJ1-1; D not certain. V was shortened by 6 bases and J by 1 base, with 12 bases between the two germline ends. Germline V gives CDR1 KGHSH, CDR2 LQKENI. The CDR3 covers 14 residues. The CDR3 DNA reads TGTGCCAGCTCGCGCACCCGGGGGAACACTGAAGCTTTCTTT. It yields the protein CASSRTRGNTEAFF.

The chain combines TRBV5-4 with TRBJ1-4; 7 bases fit TRBD1. The CDR3 length is 16 residues. Trimming cost V 2 bases and J 0 bases; bases outside gene matches: 4. Germline loops: CDR1 SGHNT, CDR2 YYREEE (reference sequence). The CDR3 region is CASSLQGPTTNEKLFF. CDR3 in DNA: TGTGCCAGCAGCTTACAGGGGCCCACAACTAATGAAAAACTGTTTTTT.

This sequence joins TRBV11-2 and TRBJ1-1; no definite D call. The length of the CDR3 is 16 residues. Trimming left V 2 bases short and J 0 bases short, with 13 bases between. Germline assignment: CDR1 SGHAT and CDR2 FQNNGV. For the CDR3, the DNA is TGTGCCAGCAGCTTAACAAGGAGGCGGATGAACACTGAAGCTTTCTTT. It yields the protein CASSLTRRRMNTEAFF. Supplemented by reference TRBV11-2 and TRBJ1-1, the full variable domain reads EAGVAQSPRYKIIEKRQSVAFWCNPISGHATLYWYQQILGQGPKLLIQFQNNGVVDDSQLPKDRFSAERLKGVDSTLKIQPAKLEDSAVYLCASSLTRRRMNTEAFFGQGTRLTVV.